In its sample, the clone carrying this T cell receptor (beta chain) was seen a few times. Its antigen is not known. The iRepertoire nested amplicon-rescue multiplex PCR amplified TCR alpha and beta CDR3s from RNA. Tissue mRNA or PBMC total RNA, 100-400 ng, went into one-step reverse transcription and amplification. One entry per CDR3 protein, called by TCRdb with MiXCR from the multiplex PCR reads. The sample includes about 130,000 distinct CDR3 sequences, approximately 24% of them seen just once. These data belong to a study of glioma-infiltrating T cells. Findings and caveats of the study: Tissue-blood divergence was below expectation in non-neoplastic patients, above in gliomas. Tissue and blood shared very few CDR3 sequences.

V lost 5 bases and J 1 base, leaving 12 bases between the germline ends. The CDR3 has 15 amino acids. Germline CDR1 LNHDA, CDR2 SQIVND (reference sequence). What was sequenced was glioma tissue, nonneoplastic brain tissue, or PBMCs (not recorded which). The gene calls are TRBV19 and TRBJ1-5; D uncertain. This clonotype was sampled from a human donor with low-grade glioma or glioblastoma, undergoing nonglioma brain surgery, or in good health (not recorded which). The CDR3 region has the DNA TGTGCCAGTAGTTCCGACACCCTCAGCAATCAGCCCCAGCATTTT. Its protein is CASSSDTLSNQPQHF.